A single sample gave rise to the 30 T cell receptor beta chains below, sequenced in a study of T cell responses to AZD1222 COVID-19 vaccine. The assay was immunoSEQ multiplex PCR, and TCRdb's table has in-frame clones only and misses some. The sample contains 100,000 to 150,000 clones, around nine tenths of which appear only once. The specimen comprised peripheral blood, sampled on day 0 of AZD1222 vaccination. The receptors were gathered from an adult in good health.

The chain has TRBV29-1 and TRBJ2-2; tentatively, D is TRBD2 (6 bases). Germline V lookup: CDR1 SQVTM, CDR2 ANQGSEA. The CDR3 contains 13 residues. V dropped 7 bases and J dropped 7 bases, with 16 bases sitting between them. The CDR3 nucleotides are TGCAGCGCCAACTTCCGGGAGCTCGGGGAGCTGTTTTTT. Amino acid sequence: CSANFRELGELFF.

This clone was counted a single time. This sequence joins TRBV11-2 and TRBJ2-7; 9 bases match TRBD1. V lost 6 bases and J lost 5; bases outside the gene matches: 17. The length of the CDR3 is 17 residues. Germline values: CDR1 SGHAT, CDR2 FQNNGV. The CDR3 DNA follows: TGTGCCAGCAGGAAAATAACCGGGGACAGGGATGAGAACGAGCAGTACTTC. It is translated as CASRKITGDRDENEQYF.

This chain joins TRBV5-6 and TRBJ2-4; unclear D gene. Trimming removed 4 bases from V and 0 bases from J, with 11 bases in between. Germline V lookup: CDR1 SGHDT, CDR2 YYEEEE. There are 15 residues in the CDR3. The chain's CDR3 is CASSPSSEAKNIQYF. The CDR3 DNA is TGTGCCAGCAGCCCAAGCTCGGAAGCCAAAAACATTCAGTACTTC.

V usage is TRBV5-4 and J usage is TRBJ2-1; 15 bases agree with TRBD2. Trimming removed 0 bases from V and 9 bases from J; junction bases left unmatched: 7. Per the germline V gene, CDR1 is SGHNT and CDR2 is YYREEE (reference sequence). CDR3 length: 17 amino acids. The CDR3 DNA reads as TGTGCCAGCAGCTTGGGCGGACTAGCGGGAGGGTCGGGTGAGCAGTTCTTC. Encoded protein: CASSLGGLAGGSGEQFF.

The chain combines TRBV4-1 with TRBJ1-2; D unclear. Germline V gene data show CDR1 as MGHRA and CDR2 as YSYEKL. V was clipped by 2 bases and J by 2 bases, with 12 bases between them. The CDR3 has 15 amino acids. Here the CDR3 reads CASSQSPGSNYGYTF. The CDR3 coding sequence is TGCGCCAGCAGCCAATCCCCCGGGTCGAACTATGGCTACACCTTC.

The V call is TRBV12-3 or TRBV12-4, the J call TRBJ2-1, with D perhaps assigned TRBD1 or TRBD2 (5 bases each). There are 13 residues in the CDR3. The V and J ends lost 1 base and 8 bases respectively, with 9 bases between them. The CDR3 DNA reads TGTGCCAGCAGTTTAGGGGGGTATCATGAGCAGTTCTTC. Its translation: CASSLGGYHEQFF.

The J gene is TRBJ2-2, the V gene TRBV7-2, with D perhaps given as TRBD1 or TRBD2 (6 bases each). The V gene lost 10 bases and the J gene lost 2 bases, with 14 bases spanning the gap. The CDR3 length is 14 residues. CDR1 SGHTA and CDR2 FQGNSA come from the germline V gene. The CDR3, as DNA: TGTGCCACCCCATGGGGGGCAAACACCGGGGAGCTGTTTTTT. Protein product: CATPWGANTGELFF.

This chain uses TRBV10-1 with TRBJ2-2; a weak D match, TRBD1 (6 bases). This CDR3 has 15 residues. The germline V gene encodes CDR1 WNHNN and CDR2 SYGVQD (reference sequence). The ends were cut back, 5 bases at V and 1 base at J, with 11 bases in the middle. The CDR3 sequence is CASSSLRGNTGELFF. For the CDR3, the DNA is TGCGCCAGCAGTTCGCTCAGGGGGAACACCGGGGAGCTGTTTTTT.

The CDR3 here is CASSLHRDRAYNEQFF. As DNA, the CDR3 is TGTGCCAGCAGTCTACACCGGGACAGGGCCTACAATGAGCAGTTCTTC. The chain combines TRBV27 with TRBJ2-1; 9 bases match TRBD1. There are 16 residues in the CDR3. The V gene's germline CDR1 is MNHEY and CDR2 SMNVEV (reference sequence). V gave up 5 bases and J gave up 2 bases; unmatched junction bases: 7.

The chain recombines TRBV19 with TRBJ1-3; D remains unclear. Trimming shortened V by 5 bases and J by 0 bases, and 14 bases separated the two germline ends. Germline V gene lookup returns CDR1 LNHDA and CDR2 SQIVND (reference sequence). The CDR3 sequence is 16 residues long. The CDR3 is CASSLFASASGNTIYF. CDR3 in DNA: TGTGCCAGTAGTCTTTTTGCGTCAGCCTCTGGAAACACCATATATTTT. The full variable domain, in which reference TRBV19 and TRBJ1-3 provide the parts outside the CDR3, is DGGITQSPKYLFRKEGQNVTLSCEQNLNHDAMYWYRQDPGQGLRLIYYSQIVNDFQKGDIAEGYSVSREKKESFPLTVTSAQKNPTAFYLCASSLFASASGNTIYFGEGSWLTVV.

This chain connects TRBV5-5 to TRBJ2-7; D possibly uses TRBD1 or TRBD2 (5 bases each). The germline CDR1 and CDR2 sequences are SGHKS and YYEKEE (reference sequence). This CDR3 has 13 residues. Trimming took 5 bases from V and 7 from J, leaving 16 bases between them. CDR3 amino acids: CASRELRGREQYF. As DNA, the CDR3 is TGTGCCAGCAGGGAATTGAGGGGCCGTGAGCAGTACTTC. The full variable domain, rest sourced from reference TRBV5-5 and TRBJ2-7, is DAGVTQSPTHLIKTRGQQVTLRCSPISGHKSVSWYQQVLGQGPQFIFQYYEKEERGRGNFPDRFSARQFPNYSSELNVNALLLGDSALYLCASRELRGREQYFGPGTRLTVT.

The J gene is TRBJ2-2, the V gene TRBV3-1 (or the pseudogene TRBV3-2), with 7 bases identical to TRBD1. The J segment lost 7 bases and the V segment lost 10 bases, leaving 15 bases of the junction unmatched. The germline V gene has CDR1 LGHDT and CDR2 YNNKEL (reference sequence). CDR3 size: 15 residues. The CDR3, as DNA: TGTGCCACAGCCCCAGGGGACAGAGAGTTCGGGGAGCTGTTTTTT. Amino acids: CATAPGDREFGELFF.

A few counts support this clone. This chain uses TRBV5-5 with TRBJ1-2; the match to TRBD1 covers 7 bases. V was clipped by 2 bases and J by 4 bases; unmatched bases: 5. Germline CDR1 and CDR2: SGHKS and YYEKEE (reference sequence). The CDR3 contains 14 residues. Here the CDR3 reads CASSFDREGYGYTF. In nucleotides, the CDR3 is TGTGCCAGCAGCTTCGACAGGGAGGGCTATGGCTACACCTTC. The full variable domain, rest sourced from reference TRBV5-5 and TRBJ1-2, is DAGVTQSPTHLIKTRGQQVTLRCSPISGHKSVSWYQQVLGQGPQFIFQYYEKEERGRGNFPDRFSARQFPNYSSELNVNALLLGDSALYLCASSFDREGYGYTFGSGTRLTVV.

The J gene is TRBJ1-2, the V gene TRBV21-1; no DNA check was done on the table's D call, TRBD1. TRBV21-1 is given as a pseudogene. The CDR3 has 14 amino acids. The CDR3 DNA sequence: TGTGCCAGCAGCAAAGAAGGGGGCTTTCATGGCTACACCTTC. This encodes CASSKEGGFHGYTF.

This sequence joins TRBV11-2 and TRBJ2-5, with D unresolved. The CDR3 totals 13 residues. Between the trimmed V and J ends, which lost 1 base and 2 bases, there was a span of 5 bases. CDR1 SGHAT and CDR2 FQNNGV come from the germline V gene. CDR3 region: CASSLARQETQYF. The CDR3 nucleotides read TGTGCCAGCAGCTTAGCCCGGCAAGAGACCCAGTACTTC.

In DNA, the CDR3 is TGTGCCAGCAGTCTGGGGCCAGGACAGTTCGAGGAAAAACTGTTTTTT. Residues: CASSLGPGQFEEKLFF. The chain recombines TRBV7-2 with TRBJ1-4, with D possibly being TRBD1 (6 bases). CDR1 and CDR2 from the germline V gene are SGHTA and FQGNSA. V lost 6 bases and J 8 bases, leaving 22 bases between the germline ends. This CDR3 has 16 residues.

The genes are TRBV6-5 and TRBJ2-7, with 9 positions matching TRBD1. The germline V gene has CDR1 MNHEY and CDR2 SVGAGI. Germline trimming cut 7 bases from V and 2 bases from J; bases unmatched to any gene: 6. The CDR3 is made up of 14 amino acids. The CDR3 bases are TGTGCCAGCATCCGGACAGGGGCTACCTACGAGCAGTACTTC. Translation gives CASIRTGATYEQYF.

This clone appeared once. The rearrangement joins TRBV28 to TRBJ2-5; TRBD2 aligns across 8 bases. This CDR3 contains 15 residues. Germline V gene lookup returns CDR1 MDHEN and CDR2 SYDVKM. V dropped 4 bases and J dropped 5; count of bases not matched to a gene: 9. DNA of the CDR3: TGTGCCAGCAGTTCGCCGGGGGGGCGCGGGGAGACCCAGTACTTC. Translating gives CASSSPGGRGETQYF.

The chain recombines TRBV28 with TRBJ2-7; 12 nucleotides agree with TRBD2. After removal of 5 bases from V and 1 base from J, the junction contained 9 bases not matched to a gene. CDR1 and CDR2 (germline): MDHEN, SYDVKM. The CDR3 sequence is 17 residues long. This chain's CDR3 is CASSRLAGEPGSYEQYF. CDR3 coding DNA: TGTGCCAGCAGTAGACTAGCGGGGGAGCCGGGTTCCTACGAGCAGTACTTC.

This chain links TRBV29-1 with TRBJ2-7; maybe TRBD1 (5 bases). This CDR3 is 11 amino acids long. Germline V gene sequence: CDR1 SQVTM, CDR2 ANQGSEA. V was shortened by 4 bases and J by 3 bases, with 7 bases between the two germline ends. CDR3: CSVARDYEQYF. CDR3 DNA: TGCAGCGTTGCCAGGGACTACGAGCAGTACTTC.

The chain employs TRBV10-3 and TRBJ2-2, with no clear D. Germline-derived CDR1 and CDR2 are ENHRY and SYGVKD. V lost 0 bases and J lost 1, with 3 bases in between. The CDR3 consists of 14 residues. The chain's CDR3 is CAISESWNTGELFF. The CDR3 DNA reads as TGTGCCATCAGTGAGTCTTGGAACACCGGGGAGCTGTTTTTT.

The V call is TRBV6-5, the J call TRBJ1-2; D ambiguous. CDR1 MNHEY and CDR2 SVGAGI come from the germline V gene. The V and J ends lost 7 bases and 4 bases respectively, with 10 bases between them. The CDR3 has 12 residues. CDR3 amino acids: CASTPRGYGYTF. The CDR3 DNA follows: TGTGCCAGCACCCCGCGGGGCTATGGCTACACCTTC.

This chain links TRBV2 with TRBJ2-6; D remains unclear. This CDR3 region has 14 residues. V lost 2 bases and J 2 bases, leaving 4 bases between the germline ends. Per the germline V gene, CDR1 is SNHLY and CDR2 is FYNNEI. The CDR3 here is CASSEKTGANVLTF. The CDR3 coding sequence is TGTGCCAGCAGTGAAAAGACTGGGGCCAACGTCCTGACTTTC.

The CDR3 DNA sequence: TGTGCCACCAGCAGAGATGGGACAGGGGGTATAAGGGGCTATGGCTACACCTTC. This sequence encodes CATSRDGTGGIRGYGYTF. The chain joins TRBV15 to TRBJ1-2, with 11 bases matching TRBD1. This CDR3 is built from 18 residues. V trimming: 0 bases; J trimming: 4 bases; junction bases outside the gene matches: 10. Per germline, CDR1 LNHNV and CDR2 YYDKDF (reference sequence).

This chain connects TRBV18 to TRBJ2-5, with D unresolved. The CDR3 consists of 12 residues. From germline, CDR1 is KGHSH and CDR2 LQKENI. The V and J ends lost 3 bases and 5 bases respectively, with 7 bases between them. As DNA, the CDR3 is TGTGCCAGCTCACCTATTGGGGAGACCCAGTACTTC. It specifies CASSPIGETQYF.

This chain connects TRBV11-2 to TRBJ2-7, with unresolved D. Trimming cost V 4 bases and J 3 bases, with 22 bases left between them. The CDR3 loop spans 17 amino acids. Germline assignment: CDR1 SGHAT and CDR2 FQNNGV. CDR3 bases: TGTGCCAGCAGCTACGCTCGGGCAGCCGAGAGATACTACGAGCAGTACTTC. Amino acids: CASSYARAAERYYEQYF. The full variable domain, with the rest looked up from reference TRBV11-2 and TRBJ2-7, is EAGVAQSPRYKIIEKRQSVAFWCNPISGHATLYWYQQILGQGPKLLIQFQNNGVVDDSQLPKDRFSAERLKGVDSTLKIQPAKLEDSAVYLCASSYARAAERYYEQYFGPGTRLTVT.

The rearrangement links TRBV9 to TRBJ2-7, with D possibly being TRBD1 (5 bases). The CDR3 is 15 residues long. V dropped 0 bases and J dropped 1 base, with 11 bases sitting between them. Germline V CDR1 and CDR2: SGDLS, YYNGEE. The CDR3 loop reads CASSVEDTMSYEQYF. CDR3 sequence (DNA): TGTGCCAGCAGCGTAGAGGACACGATGTCCTACGAGCAGTACTTC.

This clone was seen more than once but under ten times. CDR3 amino acids: CASSGGQGKETQYF. DNA for the CDR3: TGCGCCAGCAGCGGGGGACAGGGAAAGGAGACCCAGTACTTC. The chain couples TRBV5-1 to TRBJ2-5; 9 nucleotides match TRBD1. The J segment lost 5 bases and the V segment lost 4 bases, leaving 6 bases of the junction unmatched. Germline V gene sequence: CDR1 SGHRS, CDR2 YFSETQ. CDR3 length: 14 amino acids.

This chain joins TRBV5-1 and TRBJ1-6, with a tentative D call TRBD1 (5 bases). Germline CDR1 and CDR2: SGHRS and YFSETQ. The length of the CDR3 is 16 residues. V lost 0 bases to trimming and J lost 8 bases, with 15 bases between them. The CDR3 bases are TGCGCCAGCAGCTTGGTTGCGAGGGGCGGTGATTCACCCCTCCACTTT. Translating gives CASSLVARGGDSPLHF. Based on the CDR3 plus reference TRBV5-1 and TRBJ1-6, the full variable domain is KAGVTQTPRYLIKTRGQQVTLSCSPISGHRSVSWYQQTPGQGLQFLFEYFSETQRNKGNFPGRFSGRQFSNSRSEMNVSTLELGDSALYLCASSLVARGGDSPLHFGNGTRLTVT.

The V call is TRBV28, the J call TRBJ1-5; no firm D call. The CDR3 covers 13 residues. Germline V CDR1 and CDR2: MDHEN, SYDVKM. Trimming cost V 6 bases and J 7 bases, with 13 bases left between them. Written as DNA, the CDR3 is TGTGCCAGCAGCGAAACCCGATGGCAGCCCCAGCATTTT. It specifies CASSETRWQPQHF.